This T cell receptor (beta chain) was obtained from a study of neurological immune-mediated disorders. This clonotype appeared many times. This CDR3 comprises 16 residues. CDR1 SEHNR and CDR2 FQNEAQ come from the germline V gene (reference sequence). V was shortened by 0 bases and J by 4 bases, with 13 bases between the two germline ends. TCRdb itself ran the 5' RACE reads through MiXCR, one entry per CDR3 protein. The table includes about 79,000 distinct CDR3 sequences, roughly an eighth detected once. The genes are TRBV7-9 and TRBJ1-3, with D unclear. This sequence was found in a woman aged 50 to 60 in good health. The sequenced material came from PBMCs. The CDR3, as DNA: TGTGCCAGCAGCTTAGCGGTGGGCTCGGGAGGAAACACCATATATTTT. Its translation is CASSLAVGSGGNTIYF.